The sequence of this T cell receptor (beta chain) was determined in a study of identical twins. In its sample, this clonotype was seen a few times. Using its own MiXCR run on the 5' RACE reads, TCRdb lists one record per CDR3 protein. The sample records more than 600,000 distinct CDR3 sequences, 18% being singletons. Deletions cut 7 bases from V and 6 bases from J, with 18 bases between. This CDR3 has 14 amino acids. The same data also went into a second study, on T cells expressing NK-cell markers.

Sequenced sample: PBMCs. The sequence was collected from a young woman in good health. The chain carries TRBV12-3 or TRBV12-4 and TRBJ1-2, with a tentative D call TRBD1 (5 bases). In nucleotides, the CDR3 is TGTGCCAGCAACGGGGGTATGTCTAGGGATGGCTACACCTTC. It codes for CASNGGMSRDGYTF.